This TCR beta chain was recorded in a study of blood T cell repertoires in COVID-19. Turning to the study itself: Specimens from acute and convalescent COVID-19 originated in the United States, Italy and Spain. In each case, the material was cDNA or gDNA derived from T cells, B-cell-depleted T cells, or PBMCs.

This CDR3 comprises 16 residues. Germline V CDR1 and CDR2: SGHTA, FQGTGA. V lost 5 bases to trimming and J lost 1 base; unmatched junction nucleotides: 4. This clone appeared once. Under the authors' procedure: Using reference gene primer amplification, nucleated cell counts were estimated. TCRdb keeps only in-frame clones here, not all; method: immunoSEQ multiplex PCR. V and J calls and clone size are given by that table; D and trimming were obtained from the DNA. The data show approximately 200,000 clones, about four fifths seen once. The receptor's source is a woman in her thirties or forties with COVID-19, enrolled during active disease. Sequencing was done on a sample of peripheral blood. This chain uses TRBV7-3 with TRBJ2-1, with 11 nucleotides matching TRBD2. As DNA, the CDR3 is TGTGCCAGCAGCCTTTCTAGCGGGGGGTCCTACAATGAGCAGTTCTTC. Protein: CASSLSSGGSYNEQFF.